Shown below are 5 T cell receptor beta chains from a single sample sequenced in a study of vaccination effects on CD4 cells after COVID-19. Sequencing was performed with immunoSEQ multiplex PCR; in TCRdb, only in-frame clones are kept and a portion is missing. The repertoire holds tens of thousands of clones, with around 80% as singletons. No antigen has been identified for these receptors. Expansion with viral peptide pools was applied to antigen-specific CD4+ T cells by the ViraFEST assay prior to sequencing. Upon completion of roughly ten days in culture, CD4+ T cells were isolated. As their vaccination, participants received two doses of either BNT162b2 or mRNA-1273. The input for sequencing was CD4+ T cells from PBMCs cultured with SARS-CoV-2 spike peptides, taken after COVID-19 vaccination. Source of these receptors: a human donor who received a COVID-19 vaccine. Some clones in this sample may be carry-over from other donors' samples.

The chain combines TRBV7-3 with TRBJ2-1, with 7 nucleotides matching TRBD1. The V gene's germline CDR1 is SGHTA and CDR2 FQGTGA. With V trimmed by 5 bases and J by 4 bases, 5 bases remained unmatched. The length of the CDR3 is 14 residues. CDR3 coding DNA: TGTGCCAGCAGCCGGGACAGTGGGTACAATGAGCAGTTCTTC. It codes for CASSRDSGYNEQFF.

This CDR3 is CAGQTGQGGGYGYTF. For the CDR3, the DNA is TGTGCCGGACAAACTGGACAGGGGGGAGGCTATGGCTACACCTTC. This chain uses TRBV28 with TRBJ1-2; 10 nucleotides align to TRBD1. The CDR3 extends over 15 amino acids. The ends lost 11 bases at V and 4 bases at J; junction bases unmatched: 13. The germline gives CDR1 MDHEN, CDR2 SYDVKM.

This clone came up a few times. The rearrangement uses TRBV9 and TRBJ2-3; the D gene is possibly TRBD2 (5 bases). The V end was cut by 4 bases, the J end by 4 bases, with 16 bases between. Germline V gene data show CDR1 as SGDLS and CDR2 as YYNGEE. The CDR3 covers 15 residues. CDR3: CASSSEEGWADTQYF. CDR3 nucleotides: TGTGCCAGCAGCTCAGAAGAGGGTTGGGCAGATACGCAGTATTTT. Supplemented by reference TRBV9 and TRBJ2-3, the full variable domain reads DSGVTQTPKHLITATGQRVTLRCSPRSGDLSVYWYQQSLDQGLQFLIQYYNGEERAKGNILERFSAQQFPDLHSELNLSSLELGDSALYFCASSSEEGWADTQYFGPGTRLTVL.

The chain combines TRBV24-1 with TRBJ2-3; D perhaps matches TRBD2 (5 bases). This CDR3 has 13 residues. Germline V CDR1 and CDR2: KGHDR, SFDVKD. V was pared by 7 bases and J by 9 bases, with 16 bases between. The chain's CDR3 is CATRDATGNTQYF. CDR3 DNA: TGTGCCACCAGGGACGCAACGGGGAACACGCAGTATTTT.

The chain links TRBV7-8 to TRBJ2-1; TRBD1 matches 11 bases. CDR3 size: 14 residues. Germline V gene data show CDR1 as SGHVS and CDR2 as FQNEAQ. V lost 5 bases and J lost 6; bases outside the gene matches: 3. The chain's CDR3 is CASSKGQGVNEQFF. In DNA form, the CDR3 reads TGTGCCAGCAGCAAGGGACAGGGGGTCAATGAGCAGTTCTTC.